The clone carrying this TCR beta chain was observed many times. What it recognizes is unknown. Alpha and beta constant-region primers primed reverse transcription of approximately 0.55 ug RNA. Each of the alpha and beta chains got its own library through chain-specific third strand synthesis with indices. MiXCR was run by TCRdb on the 5' RACE reads, yielding one entry per CDR3 protein. The sample lists around 18,000 distinct CDR3 sequences, 9.5% to 13% occurring once. Germline assignment: CDR1 MDHEN and CDR2 SYDVKM. This CDR3 spans 14 amino acids. V was shortened by 7 bases and J by 5 bases, with 17 bases between the two germline ends. These data are taken from a study of HIV-infected patients and healthy controls. Regarding the study as a whole: In healthy controls, MAIT alpha CDR3s were common; in HIV+ repertoires, severely depleted. Eight alpha and eight beta V genes differed significantly in mean usage between HIV-infected patients and controls.

The repertoire came from unfractionated whole blood and reflected all unsorted peripheral T cells. Peripheral blood, 2.5 ml, was drawn for RNA extraction. This chain joins TRBV28 and TRBJ2-5, with D possibly being TRBD1 (6 bases). The source material was blood. The TCR was taken from an adult in good health. The CDR3 DNA reads as TGTGCCAGCACAACCCCGACAGGCACGGAGACCCAGTACTTC. It specifies CASTTPTGTETQYF.